The 11 T cell receptor beta chains given below trace back to one sample, sequenced in a study of shared clonotypes between healthy human individuals. Here immunoSEQ multiplex PCR was the method, and the copy in TCRdb shows in-frame clones only, minus some. The sample contains almost 700,000 clones, just over 90% of which appear only once. In the naive CD8 group, cells lacked CD45RO and were positively selected for CCR7, so terminally differentiated effector memory CD45RA+ cells were left out. Input material: naive CD8+ T cells sorted from blood. Receptors were obtained from a young man in good health.

In regard to this clone: The sample contains more than one DNA sequence encoding this CDR3. The V call is TRBV9, the J call TRBJ2-2, with D possibly called TRBD1 or TRBD2 (7 bases each). The CDR3 length is 14 residues. Trimming removed 4 bases from V and 4 bases from J, with 11 bases in between. Germline V gene data show CDR1 as SGDLS and CDR2 as YYNGEE. The CDR3 sequence: CASSPGGGTGELFF. CDR3 DNA sequence: TGTGCCAGCAGCCCAGGGGGGGGCACCGGGGAGCTGTTTTTT.

This clone was seen a handful of times. V usage is TRBV11-2 and J usage is TRBJ2-7, with a possible D match to TRBD1 (5 bases). This CDR3 has 12 residues. The V gene lost 6 bases and the J gene lost 6 bases, with 12 bases spanning the gap. Germline values: CDR1 SGHAT, CDR2 FQNNGV. Here the CDR3 reads CASRGQGLEQYF. The CDR3 nucleotides read TGTGCCAGCAGAGGTCAGGGTCTCGAGCAGTACTTC.

The chain has TRBV5-1 and TRBJ2-7; the match to TRBD2 covers 13 bases. J lost 6 bases, V lost 3 bases, and 3 bases had no gene match. Germline V gives CDR1 SGHRS, CDR2 YFSETQ. The CDR3 has 14 amino acids. CDR3 residues: CASSWTSGSFEQYF. The CDR3, as DNA: TGCGCCAGCAGCTGGACTAGCGGGAGTTTCGAGCAGTACTTC.

The chain is built from TRBV7-2 and TRBJ2-3; tentatively, D is TRBD1 or TRBD2 (5 bases each). V was clipped by 5 bases and J by 1 base, with 10 bases between them. CDR1 SGHTA and CDR2 FQGNSA come from the germline V gene. CDR3 length equals 14 residues. For the CDR3, the DNA is TGTGCCAGCAGCGGTTTGGGACGCACAGATACGCAGTATTTT. Amino acid sequence: CASSGLGRTDTQYF.

About this clone: The junction departs from germline at one end; a sequencing error may be responsible. The V and J genes are TRBV6-5 and TRBJ2-2, with a tentative D call TRBD1 (6 bases). The CDR3 has 16 amino acids. The germline gives CDR1 MNHEY, CDR2 SVGAGI. This chain's CDR3 is CASRYSAHGQKGELFF. In DNA, the CDR3 is TGTGCCAGCAGGTACTCCGCCCACGGACAGAAAGGGGAGCTGTTTTTT.

V and J are TRBV11-2 and TRBJ2-4; D may be TRBD2 (6 bases). Per the germline V gene, CDR1 is SGHAT and CDR2 is FQNNGV. V dropped 1 base and J dropped 0 bases, with 13 bases sitting between them. The CDR3 length is 17 residues. CDR3 protein: CASSLGAGGLAKNIQYF. CDR3 sequence (DNA): TGTGCCAGCAGCTTAGGAGCCGGGGGATTAGCCAAAAACATTCAGTACTTC.

DNA of the CDR3: TGCGCCAGCAGTGATACAGGCTCTGGGGCCAACGTCCTGACTTTC. It specifies CASSDTGSGANVLTF. The V gene is TRBV10-2, the J gene TRBJ2-6; D may be TRBD1 (5 bases). The CDR3 loop spans 15 amino acids. Germline loops: CDR1 WSHSY, CDR2 SAAADI. Trimming took off 3 bases at V and 0 bases at J, with 6 bases between the two ends.

V usage is TRBV6-5 and J usage is TRBJ2-1, with TRBD1 as a possible D gene (6 bases). CDR1 and CDR2 from the germline V gene are MNHEY and SVGAGI. Deletions cut 0 bases from V and 7 bases from J, with 13 bases between. The CDR3 extends over 15 amino acids. The CDR3 loop is CASSYSREGGNEQFF. CDR3 bases: TGTGCCAGCAGTTACTCTCGGGAAGGGGGAAATGAGCAGTTCTTC.

This chain links TRBV27 with TRBJ1-2, with 11 bases that match TRBD1. Looked up from germline, CDR1 is MNHEY and CDR2 is SMNVEV (reference sequence). The CDR3 loop spans 16 amino acids. V was pared by 5 bases and J by 6 bases, with 11 bases of the junction left unmatched. The CDR3 DNA follows: TGTGCCAGCAGTAGAGCCGGGACAGGGGGTGCGGATGGCTACACCTTC. This encodes CASSRAGTGGADGYTF.

V and J are TRBV28 and TRBJ2-7, with 7 positions matching TRBD1. The germline CDR1 and CDR2 sequences are MDHEN and SYDVKM. V lost 10 bases and J lost 3; bases outside the gene matches: 6. The CDR3 consists of 12 residues. The CDR3 loop reads CATGQVLYEQYF. In nucleotides, the CDR3 is TGTGCCACCGGACAGGTTCTCTACGAGCAGTACTTC.

V and J are TRBV7-9 and TRBJ2-1; D is tentatively TRBD1 or TRBD2 (5 bases each). Germline CDR1 reads SEHNR; CDR2 reads FQNEAQ (reference sequence). V lost 5 bases and J lost 8, with 19 bases in between. The length of the CDR3 is 15 residues. The CDR3 DNA follows: TGTGCCAGCAGCGTCCCGGGACGTAGGCTACATGAGCAGTTCTTC. Its translation: CASSVPGRRLHEQFF.